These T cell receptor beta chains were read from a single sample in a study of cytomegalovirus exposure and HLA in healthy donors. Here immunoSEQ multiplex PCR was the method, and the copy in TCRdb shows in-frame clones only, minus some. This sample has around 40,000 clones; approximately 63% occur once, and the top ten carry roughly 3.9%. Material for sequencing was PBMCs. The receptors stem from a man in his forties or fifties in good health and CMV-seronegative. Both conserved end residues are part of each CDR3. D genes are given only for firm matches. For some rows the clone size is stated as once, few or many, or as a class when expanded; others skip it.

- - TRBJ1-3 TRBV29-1 TGCAGCGCTGGGCCATTCAGGGAGGACGGAAACACCATATATTTT CSAGPFREDGNTIYF
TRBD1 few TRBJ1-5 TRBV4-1 TGCGCCAGCAGCCAAGATAGGGGACAGGGAAGCCAGCCCCAGCATTTT CASSQDRGQGSQPQHF
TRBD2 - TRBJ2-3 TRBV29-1 TGCAGCGTACTTCCGGGACTAGCGACAGATACGCAGTATTTT CSVLPGLATDTQYF
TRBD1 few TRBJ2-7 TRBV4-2 TGTGCCAGCAGCCAAGTTCCAGGGGGATCCTACGAGCAGTACTTC CASSQVPGGSYEQYF
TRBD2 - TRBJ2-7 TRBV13 TGTGCCAGCAGCAGCGAAACTAGCGGGGGCTACGAGCAGTACTTC CASSSETSGGYEQYF
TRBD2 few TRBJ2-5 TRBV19 TGTGCCAGTAGGAGGGAGGGCTCAGGGACCCAGTACTTC CASRREGSGTQYF
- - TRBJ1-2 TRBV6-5 TGTGCCAGCAGTTCCCCAGGGTATGGCTACACCTTC CASSSPGYGYTF
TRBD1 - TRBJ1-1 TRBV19 TGTGCCAGTTCCGGACAGGGGAACACTGAAGCTTTCTTT CASSGQGNTEAFF
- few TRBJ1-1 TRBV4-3 TGCGCCAGCAGCCAAGAGCGGGGCCTGAACACTGAAGCTTTCTTT CASSQERGLNTEAFF
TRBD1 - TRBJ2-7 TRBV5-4 TGTGCCAGCAGCGCGGGACAGGGGAACTCCTACGAGCAGTACTTC CASSAGQGNSYEQYF
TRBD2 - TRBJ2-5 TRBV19 TGTGCCAGTAGATCTAGCCGGGGGGAAGAGACCCAGTACTTC CASRSSRGEETQYF
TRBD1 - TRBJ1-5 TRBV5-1 TGCGCCAGCAGCCCCGGACAGGGGGCTTTACAGCCCCAGCATTTT CASSPGQGALQPQHF
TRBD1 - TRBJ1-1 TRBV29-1 TGCAGCGTCCACAGGGGTAACACTGAAGCTTTCTTT CSVHRGNTEAFF
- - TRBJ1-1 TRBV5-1 TGCGCCAGCAGCTTGGTTGCGTTGCAGGCAAATGAAGCTTTCTTT CASSLVALQANEAFF
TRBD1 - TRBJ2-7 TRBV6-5 TGTGCCAGCAGTTACCAAAGACAGGGATACGAGCAGTACTTC CASSYQRQGYEQYF
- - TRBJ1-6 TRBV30 TGTGCCTCAACTACACCCGGGACTCCCGATTCACCCCTCCACTTT CASTTPGTPDSPLHF